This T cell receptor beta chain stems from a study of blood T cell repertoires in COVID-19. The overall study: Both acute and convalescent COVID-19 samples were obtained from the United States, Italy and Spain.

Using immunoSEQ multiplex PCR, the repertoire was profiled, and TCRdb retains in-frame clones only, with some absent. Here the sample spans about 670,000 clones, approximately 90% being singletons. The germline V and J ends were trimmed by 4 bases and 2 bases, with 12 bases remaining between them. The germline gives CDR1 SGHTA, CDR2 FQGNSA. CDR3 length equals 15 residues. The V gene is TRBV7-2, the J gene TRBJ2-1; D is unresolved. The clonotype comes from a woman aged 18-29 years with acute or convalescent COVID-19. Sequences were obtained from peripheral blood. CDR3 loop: CASSSTVATYNEQFF. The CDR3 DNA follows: TGTGCCAGCAGCTCCACGGTTGCAACCTACAATGAGCAGTTCTTC. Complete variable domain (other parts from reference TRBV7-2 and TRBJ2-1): GAGVSQSPSNKVTEKGKDVELRCDPISGHTALYWYRQSLGQGLEFLIYFQGNSAPDKSGLPSDRFSAERTGGSVSTLTIQRTQQEDSAVYLCASSSTVATYNEQFFGPGTRLTVL.